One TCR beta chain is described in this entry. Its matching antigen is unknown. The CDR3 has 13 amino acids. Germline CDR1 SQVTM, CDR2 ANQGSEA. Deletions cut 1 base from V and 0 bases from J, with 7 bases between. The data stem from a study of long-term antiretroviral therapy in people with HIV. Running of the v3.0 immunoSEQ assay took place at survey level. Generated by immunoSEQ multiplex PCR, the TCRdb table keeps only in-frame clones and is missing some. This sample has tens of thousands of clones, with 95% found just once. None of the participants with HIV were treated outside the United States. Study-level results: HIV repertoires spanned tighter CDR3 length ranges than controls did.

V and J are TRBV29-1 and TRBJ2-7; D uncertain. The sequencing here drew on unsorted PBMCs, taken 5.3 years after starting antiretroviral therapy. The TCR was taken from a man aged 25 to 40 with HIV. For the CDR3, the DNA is TGCAGCGTTGAAGGCTTCAACTCCTACGAGCAGTACTTC. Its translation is CSVEGFNSYEQYF.